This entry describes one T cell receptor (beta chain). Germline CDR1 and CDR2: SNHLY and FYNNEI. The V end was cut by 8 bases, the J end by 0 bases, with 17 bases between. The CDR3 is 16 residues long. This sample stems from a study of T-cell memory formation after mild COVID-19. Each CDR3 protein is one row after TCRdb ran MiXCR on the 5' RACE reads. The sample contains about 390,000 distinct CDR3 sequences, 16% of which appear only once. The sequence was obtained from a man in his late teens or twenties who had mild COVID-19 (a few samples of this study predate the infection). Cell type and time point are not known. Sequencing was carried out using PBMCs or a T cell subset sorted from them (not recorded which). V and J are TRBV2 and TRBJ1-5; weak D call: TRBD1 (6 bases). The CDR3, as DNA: TGTGCCAGCGGCGGGGGCCTTTCCTATAGCAATCAGCCCCAGCATTTT. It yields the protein CASGGGLSYSNQPQHF.